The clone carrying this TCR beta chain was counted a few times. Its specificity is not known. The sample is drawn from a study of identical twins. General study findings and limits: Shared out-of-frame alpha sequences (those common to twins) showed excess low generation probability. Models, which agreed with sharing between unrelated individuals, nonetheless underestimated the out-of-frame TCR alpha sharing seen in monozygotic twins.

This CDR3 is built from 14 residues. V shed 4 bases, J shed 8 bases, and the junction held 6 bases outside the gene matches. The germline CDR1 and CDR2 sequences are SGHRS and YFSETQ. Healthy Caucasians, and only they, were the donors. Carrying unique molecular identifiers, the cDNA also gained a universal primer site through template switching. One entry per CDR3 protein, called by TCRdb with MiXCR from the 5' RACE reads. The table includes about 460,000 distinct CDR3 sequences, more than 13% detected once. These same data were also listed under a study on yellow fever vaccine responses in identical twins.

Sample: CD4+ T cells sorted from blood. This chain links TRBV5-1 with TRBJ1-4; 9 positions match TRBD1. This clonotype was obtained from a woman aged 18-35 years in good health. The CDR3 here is CASSADRGGEKLFF. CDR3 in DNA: TGCGCCAGCAGCGCGGACAGGGGCGGCGAAAAACTGTTTTTT. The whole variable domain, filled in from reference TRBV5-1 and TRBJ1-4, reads KAGVTQTPRYLIKTRGQQVTLSCSPISGHRSVSWYQQTPGQGLQFLFEYFSETQRNKGNFPGRFSGRQFSNSRSEMNVSTLELGDSALYLCASSADRGGEKLFFGSGTQLSVL.